Sequencing of this T cell receptor (beta chain) was carried out in a study of beta chain features in type 1 diabetes. Expressed TCRB transcripts were sequenced, since all the RNA that had been isolated was reverse transcribed. The repertoire was sequenced with immunoSEQ multiplex PCR; TCRdb's copy has only in-frame clones and lacks some. The top ten clones hold about 0.093% of a sample with about 620,000 clones, roughly 16% of them seen once. This clone was observed a handful of times. Its antigen is undetermined. Cell sorting via CD45RO/CCR7/CD25/CD127/CD95/CD27 was performed to obtain CD4+ naive, central memory, regulatory and stem cell-like memory cells. Notes on the study in general: These data did not resolve whether HLA type affects TCRB rearrangement. The study found fewer insertions and more deletions at VDJ junctions in type 1 diabetes patients. In the patient group, naive, central memory and Treg TCRB repertoires seemed more alike than in the healthy donor group.

CDR3 length: 17 residues. Germline CDR1 reads SEHNR; CDR2 reads FQNEAQ (reference sequence). V lost 3 bases to trimming and J lost 0 bases, with 17 bases between them. The chain has TRBV7-9 and TRBJ1-1, with D tentatively TRBD1 (5 bases). The material sequenced was naive CD4+ T cells from blood. The TCR comes from a man between 18 and 29 years old in good health. CDR3: CASSFPPGGVMNTEAFF. The CDR3 nucleotides are TGTGCCAGCAGCTTTCCCCCGGGGGGAGTCATGAACACTGAAGCTTTCTTT.